Sequencing of this T cell receptor (beta chain) was carried out in a study of CD8+CD57+ T cells in acquired aplastic anemia. Patients sequenced had flow cytometry evidence of CD8+CD57+ cell expansion. Germline assignment: CDR1 LNHDA and CDR2 SQIVND (reference sequence). The CDR3 has 14 residues. V trimming: 5 bases; J trimming: 2 bases; junction bases outside the gene matches: 5. TCR beta VDJ and CDR3 profiling used genomic DNA as template. Via MiXCR, TCRdb re-called the reads, giving one row per CDR3 protein. The repertoire has approximately 170,000 distinct CDR3 sequences, roughly half of them found once; the top ten carry roughly 3.5%.

The rearrangement joins TRBV19 to TRBJ2-7; TRBD1 matches 8 bases. The receptor was derived from a human donor with aplastic anemia. The sequencing sample was made of sorted CD4+, CD8+, or CD8+CD57+ T cells (not recorded which) from PBMCs. As DNA, the CDR3 is TGTGCCAGTAGTGTGTCCAGGGGGCCCTACGAGCAGTACTTC. Protein: CASSVSRGPYEQYF.